This T cell receptor beta chain was recovered during a study of OX40 agonist ivuxolimab in advanced cancers. Overall study context: Cohort: roughly 79% men, mean age 60, aged about 20 to 85.

Clones were sequenced by immunoSEQ multiplex PCR, and TCRdb holds only the in-frame ones, with some missing. Among tens of thousands of clones listed, approximately 88% were seen once. The CDR3 has 15 amino acids. After removal of 6 bases from V and 4 bases from J, the junction contained 10 bases not matched to a gene. Germline CDR1 reads SGHDT; CDR2 reads YYEEEE. The chain recombines TRBV5-6 with TRBJ1-5; 7 bases line up with TRBD1. Here the sequenced sample was CD4+ or CD8+ T cells sorted from blood, taken in a trial of the OX40 agonist ivuxolimab. The sequence came from an adult with an advanced solid tumor such as melanoma, head and neck, liver or kidney cancer. CDR3 DNA sequence: TGTGCCAGCACGATCTTCGACAGGGTTAATCAGCCCCAGCATTTT. This encodes CASTIFDRVNQPQHF.